The clone carrying this T cell receptor beta chain was picked up a small number of times. Its antigen is unknown. This sample was included in a study of vaccination and CD4 T cells after COVID-19. Overall study: A CEFX pool, an HIV-1 Nef pool, or else no peptide went into the control cultures.

The CDR3 extends over 13 amino acids. From germline, CDR1 is LNHNV and CDR2 YYDKDF (reference sequence). V was clipped by 5 bases and J by 1 base, with 7 bases between them. Sequenced with the Oncomine TCR Beta short-read assay was DNA taken from cultured CD4+ T cells. Genomic DNA from cultured CD4+ T cells was extracted. TCRdb redid the calling of the PCR reads with MiXCR, one entry per CDR3 protein. The data contain around 17,000 distinct CDR3 sequences, roughly 56% of them singletons. This sample's treatment: approximately 10-day PBMC culture with coronavirus spike peptide pools or control peptides (ViraFEST assay).

The genes are TRBV15 and TRBJ2-3, with D perhaps TRBD2 (5 bases). The sequencing sample was made of CD4+ T cells from blood, cultured in vitro. This clonotype was obtained from a human donor who had recovered from COVID-19. The DNA for the CDR3 is TGTGCCACCAGCCCGCGGGGCACAGATACGCAGTATTTT. Amino acid sequence: CATSPRGTDTQYF.